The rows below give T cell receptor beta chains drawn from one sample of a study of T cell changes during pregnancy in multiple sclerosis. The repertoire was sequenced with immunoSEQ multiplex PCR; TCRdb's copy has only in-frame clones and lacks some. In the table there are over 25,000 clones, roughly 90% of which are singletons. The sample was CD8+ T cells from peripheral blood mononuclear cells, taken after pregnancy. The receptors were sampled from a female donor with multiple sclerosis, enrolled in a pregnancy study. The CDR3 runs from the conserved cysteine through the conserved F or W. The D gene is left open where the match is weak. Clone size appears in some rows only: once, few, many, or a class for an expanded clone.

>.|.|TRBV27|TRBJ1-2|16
CASSSGRAGANYGYTF
TGTGCCAGCAGTTCCGGGCGGGCAGGGGCTAACTATGGCTACACCTTC
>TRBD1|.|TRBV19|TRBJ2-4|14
CASPGGATKNIQYF
TGTGCCAGTCCAGGGGGCGCGACCAAAAACATTCAGTACTTC
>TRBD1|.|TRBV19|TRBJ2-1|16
CASTGYRGSSYNEQFF
TGTGCCAGTACAGGCTACAGGGGAAGCTCCTACAATGAGCAGTTCTTC
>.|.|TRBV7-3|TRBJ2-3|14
CASSYSGGTDTQYF
TGTGCCAGCAGCTATTCCGGGGGCACAGATACGCAGTATTTT
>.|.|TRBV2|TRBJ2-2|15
CASSGPPQVSGELFF
TGTGCCAGCAGTGGTCCCCCCCAGGTTTCCGGGGAGCTGTTTTTT
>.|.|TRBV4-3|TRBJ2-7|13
CASSQETGYEQYF
TGCGCCAGCAGCCAAGAAACAGGGTACGAGCAGTACTTC
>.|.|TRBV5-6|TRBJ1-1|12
CASSFGTGEAFF
TGTGCCAGCAGCTTCGGAACAGGTGAAGCTTTCTTT
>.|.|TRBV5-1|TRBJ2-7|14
CASSLGQGIYEQYF
TGCGCCAGCAGCTTGGGGCAGGGGATCTACGAGCAGTACTTC
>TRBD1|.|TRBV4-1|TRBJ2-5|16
CASSQDYQGAGETQYF
TGCGCCAGCAGCCAAGATTATCAGGGGGCAGGAGAGACCCAGTACTTC
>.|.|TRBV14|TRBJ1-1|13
CASSQGHLLEAFF
TGTGCCAGCAGCCAAGGACACTTACTTGAAGCTTTCTTT
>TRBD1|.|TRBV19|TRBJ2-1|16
CASSIQADRGSDEQFF
TGTGCCAGTAGTATTCAGGCGGACAGGGGATCCGATGAGCAGTTCTTC
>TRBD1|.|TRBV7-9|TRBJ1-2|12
CASSWTGKGYTF
TGTGCCAGCAGCTGGACAGGGAAGGGCTACACCTTC
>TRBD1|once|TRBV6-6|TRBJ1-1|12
CASSQGGIEAFF
TGTGCCAGCAGTCAAGGGGGCATTGAAGCTTTCTTT
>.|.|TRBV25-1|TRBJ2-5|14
CASSEWSGQETQYF
TGTGCCAGCAGTGAATGGTCAGGACAAGAGACCCAGTACTTC
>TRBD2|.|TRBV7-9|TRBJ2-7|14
CASSLGLAGTEQYF
TGTGCCAGCAGCTTAGGACTAGCGGGCACCGAGCAGTACTTC
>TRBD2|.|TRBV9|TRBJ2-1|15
CASSGGGSGYNEQFF
TGTGCCAGCAGCGGGGGTGGTAGCGGGTACAATGAGCAGTTCTTC
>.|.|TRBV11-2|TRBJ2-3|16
CASSKDYRVPTDTQYF
TGTGCCAGCAGCAAAGACTACAGGGTGCCCACAGATACGCAGTATTTT
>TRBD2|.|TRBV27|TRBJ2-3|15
CASRPLAGERDTQYF
TGTGCCAGCAGACCCTTAGCGGGAGAGCGGGATACGCAGTATTTT
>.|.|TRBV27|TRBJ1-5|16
CASSLLGVGSNQPQHF
TGTGCCAGCAGTCTTCTCGGGGTTGGGAGCAATCAGCCCCAGCATTTT
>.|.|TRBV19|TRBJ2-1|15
CASSRAFLSYNEQFF
TGTGCCAGTAGTCGAGCTTTTCTCTCCTACAATGAGCAGTTCTTC
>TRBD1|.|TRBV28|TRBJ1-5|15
CASSLDRVRGQPQHF
TGTGCCAGCAGTCTGGACAGGGTAAGGGGTCAGCCCCAGCATTTT
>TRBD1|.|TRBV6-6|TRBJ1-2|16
CASRGSGGPTIYGYTF
TGTGCCAGCAGAGGGTCAGGGGGGCCCACTATCTATGGCTACACCTTC
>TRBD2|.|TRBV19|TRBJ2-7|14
CASSLAGELHEQYF
TGTGCCAGTAGCCTAGCGGGAGAGCTACACGAGCAGTACTTC
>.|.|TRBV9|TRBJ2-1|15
CASSVPTGRLDEQFF
TGTGCCAGCAGCGTTCCGACAGGAAGGTTGGATGAGCAGTTCTTC
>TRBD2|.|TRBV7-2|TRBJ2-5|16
CASSSLTSGLRETQYF
TGTGCCAGCAGCTCGCTCACTAGCGGCCTTCGAGAGACCCAGTACTTC
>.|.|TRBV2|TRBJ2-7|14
CASSRAGQVYEQYF
TGTGCCAGCAGCCGAGCAGGACAAGTCTACGAGCAGTACTTC
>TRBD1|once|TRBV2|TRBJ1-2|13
CASSEDRVDGYTF
TGTGCCAGCAGTGAGGACAGGGTGGATGGCTACACCTTC
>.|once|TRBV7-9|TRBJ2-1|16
CASSPPGRGEYNEQFF
TGTGCCAGCAGCCCTCCCGGCAGGGGGGAGTACAATGAGCAGTTCTTC
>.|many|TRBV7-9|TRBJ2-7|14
CASSLSTSPNEQYF
TGTGCCAGCAGCTTGAGCACTTCCCCTAACGAGCAGTACTTC
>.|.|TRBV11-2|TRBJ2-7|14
CASSLNREAYEQYF
TGTGCCAGCAGCTTAAACAGGGAAGCCTACGAGCAGTACTTC
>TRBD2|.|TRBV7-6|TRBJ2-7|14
CASSPVAGVYEQYF
TGTGCCAGCAGCCCAGTAGCGGGAGTTTACGAGCAGTACTTC
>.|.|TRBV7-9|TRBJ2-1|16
CASSSVTRAPYNEQFF
TGTGCCAGCAGCTCCGTGACTAGGGCCCCCTACAATGAGCAGTTCTTC
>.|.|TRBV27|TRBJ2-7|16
CASSLISGGGPYEQYF
TGTGCCAGCAGTTTGATTAGCGGCGGAGGGCCGTACGAGCAGTACTTC
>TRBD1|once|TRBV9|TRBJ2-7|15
CASSAGGSSSYEQYF
TGTGCCAGCAGCGCAGGGGGTTCTTCCTCCTACGAGCAGTACTTC
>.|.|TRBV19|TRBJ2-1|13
CASSMDSYNEQFF
TGTGCCAGTAGTATGGACAGCTACAATGAGCAGTTCTTC
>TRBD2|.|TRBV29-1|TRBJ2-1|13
CSVYGGAYNEQFF
TGCAGCGTTTATGGGGGGGCCTACAATGAGCAGTTCTTC
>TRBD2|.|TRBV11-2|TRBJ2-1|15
CASRAGLAGYNEQFF
TGTGCCAGCAGAGCAGGGCTAGCGGGCTACAATGAGCAGTTCTTC
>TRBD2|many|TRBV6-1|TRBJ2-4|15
CASSDYGRARNIQYF
TGTGCCAGCAGTGACTACGGGAGGGCCCGAAACATTCAGTACTTC
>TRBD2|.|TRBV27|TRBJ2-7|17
CASSSRSTSGSIYEQYF
TGTGCCAGCAGTTCCCGGTCGACTAGCGGGAGTATCTACGAGCAGTACTTC
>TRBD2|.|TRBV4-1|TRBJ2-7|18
CASSQEPQTSGRNDEQYF
TGCGCCAGCAGCCAAGAGCCCCAGACTAGCGGGAGAAACGACGAGCAGTACTTC
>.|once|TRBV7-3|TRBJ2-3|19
CASSLWGIRSLGGTDTQYF
TGTGCCAGCAGCTTATGGGGAATTCGTTCGCTCGGGGGCACAGATACGCAGTATTTT
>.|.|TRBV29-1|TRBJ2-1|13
CSVPGALYNEQFF
TGCAGCGTGCCAGGGGCCCTCTACAATGAGCAGTTCTTC
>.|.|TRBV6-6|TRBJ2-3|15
CASSAVAPGTDTQYF
TGTGCCAGCAGTGCGGTGGCCCCGGGCACAGATACGCAGTATTTT
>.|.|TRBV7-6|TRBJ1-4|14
CASSQGWGNEKLFF
TGTGCCAGCAGCCAGGGGTGGGGGAATGAAAAACTGTTTTTT